This T cell receptor beta chain was captured in a study of T cell responses to AZD1222 COVID-19 vaccine. TCRdb keeps only in-frame clones here, not all; method: immunoSEQ multiplex PCR. The profile covers around 220,000 clones, with 94% appearing a single time and around 1.7% taken by the ten largest. The CDR3 is 14 amino acids. Germline CDR1 is SGHKS and CDR2 is YYEKEE (reference sequence). V lost 0 bases and J lost 4, with 11 bases in between. Specimen: peripheral blood, collected 28 days after the second dose of the MenACWY control vaccine. The sequence came from an adult who received the MenACWY meningococcal vaccine as a control. The chain uses TRBV5-5 and TRBJ2-7, with D perhaps TRBD2 (6 bases). In DNA form, the CDR3 reads TGTGCCAGCAGCTTGGGCGGGGACTTTTACGAGCAGTACTTC. It codes for CASSLGGDFYEQYF.